This T cell receptor beta chain was captured in a study of neurological immune-mediated disorders. Overall study findings and caveats: Across subjects, expanded clones had no CDR3 amino acid sequences in common, pointing to private repertoires in all groups.

The CDR3 has 12 residues. From germline, CDR1 is GTSNPN and CDR2 SVGIG (reference sequence). The group of healthy controls was made up of people who were blood bank volunteers in Maryland, USA. The output of every sequencing run exceeded 170 million TCR-beta sequences, derived from 15-18 subjects. TCRdb re-called the 5' RACE reads through MiXCR, storing one row per CDR3 protein. In the table there are around 79,000 distinct CDR3 sequences, 12% to 15% of which are singletons. With regard to this clonotype: Its cognate antigen is unknown. A much larger clone lies one base from this, so it may be a read error.

The sequence was obtained from a woman between 50 and 59 years old in good health. The sample taken for sequencing was PBMCs. The chain couples TRBV30 to TRBJ2-7; D gene uncertain. CDR3 in amino acids: CSWSVLGYEQYF. The DNA of the CDR3 is TGTTCCTGGAGTGTACTGGGGTACGAGCAGTACTTC. Full variable domain (remainder filled in from reference TRBV30 and TRBJ2-7): SQTIHQWPATLVQPVGSPLSLECTVEGTSNPNLYWYRQAAGRGLQLLFYSVGIGQISSEVPQNLSASRPQDRQFILSSKKLLLSDSGFYLCSWSVLGYEQYFGPGTRLTVT.